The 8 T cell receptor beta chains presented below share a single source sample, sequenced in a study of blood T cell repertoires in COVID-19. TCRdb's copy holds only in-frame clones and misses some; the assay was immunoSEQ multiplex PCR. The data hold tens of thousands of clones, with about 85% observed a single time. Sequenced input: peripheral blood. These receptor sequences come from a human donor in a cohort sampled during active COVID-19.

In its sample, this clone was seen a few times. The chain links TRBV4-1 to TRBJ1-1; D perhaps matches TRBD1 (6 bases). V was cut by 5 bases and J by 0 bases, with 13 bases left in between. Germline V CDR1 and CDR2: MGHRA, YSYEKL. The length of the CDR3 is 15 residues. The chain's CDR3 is CASSTRQAMNTEAFF. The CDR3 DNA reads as TGCGCCAGCAGCACCCGACAGGCAATGAACACTGAAGCTTTCTTT.

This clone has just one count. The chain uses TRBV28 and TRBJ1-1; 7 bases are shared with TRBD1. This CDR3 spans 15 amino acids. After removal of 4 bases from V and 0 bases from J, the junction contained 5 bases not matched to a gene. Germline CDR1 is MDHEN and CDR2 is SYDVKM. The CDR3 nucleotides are TGTGCCAGCAGTTCCCCAGGGGGAATGAACACTGAAGCTTTCTTT. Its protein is CASSSPGGMNTEAFF.

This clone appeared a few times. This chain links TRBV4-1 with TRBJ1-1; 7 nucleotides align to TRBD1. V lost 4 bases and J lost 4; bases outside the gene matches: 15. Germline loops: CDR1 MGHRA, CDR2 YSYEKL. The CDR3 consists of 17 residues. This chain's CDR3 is CASSPVGFQGEITEAFF. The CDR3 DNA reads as TGCGCCAGCAGCCCCGTAGGGTTCCAGGGGGAGATCACTGAAGCTTTCTTT.

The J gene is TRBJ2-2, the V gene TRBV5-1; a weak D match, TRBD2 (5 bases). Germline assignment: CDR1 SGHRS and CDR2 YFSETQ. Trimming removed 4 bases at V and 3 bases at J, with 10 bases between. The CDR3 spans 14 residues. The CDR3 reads CASSPEGDTGELFF. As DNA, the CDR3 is TGCGCCAGCAGCCCCGAGGGAGACACCGGGGAGCTGTTTTTT.

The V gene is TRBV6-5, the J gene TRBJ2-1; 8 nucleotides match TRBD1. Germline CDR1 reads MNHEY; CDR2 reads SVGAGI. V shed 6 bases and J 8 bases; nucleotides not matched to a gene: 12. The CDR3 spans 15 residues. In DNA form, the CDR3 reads TGTGCCAGCAGCTATGTTCAGGGGGCACACTATGAGCAGTTCTTC. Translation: CASSYVQGAHYEQFF.

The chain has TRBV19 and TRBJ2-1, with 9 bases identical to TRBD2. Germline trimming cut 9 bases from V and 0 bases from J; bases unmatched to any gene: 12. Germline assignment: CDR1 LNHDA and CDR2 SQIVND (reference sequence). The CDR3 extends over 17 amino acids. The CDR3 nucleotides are TGTGCCAGCCGAGCGGGAGGACGGTCGAGCTCCTACAATGAGCAGTTCTTC. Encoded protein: CASRAGGRSSSYNEQFF.

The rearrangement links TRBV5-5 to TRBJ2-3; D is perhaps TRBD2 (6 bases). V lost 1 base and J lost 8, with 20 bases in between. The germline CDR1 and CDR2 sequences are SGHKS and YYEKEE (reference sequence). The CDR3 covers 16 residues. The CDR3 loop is CASSLSVSWGVGTQYF. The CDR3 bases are TGTGCCAGCAGCTTGTCTGTGTCTTGGGGGGTGGGTACGCAGTATTTT.

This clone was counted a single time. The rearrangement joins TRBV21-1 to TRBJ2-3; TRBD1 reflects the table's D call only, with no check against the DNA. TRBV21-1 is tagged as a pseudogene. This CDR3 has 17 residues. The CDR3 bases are TGTGCCAGCAGCAAAGCCGAGTTGGACAGGTACACAGATACGCAGTATTTT. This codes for CASSKAELDRYTDTQYF.